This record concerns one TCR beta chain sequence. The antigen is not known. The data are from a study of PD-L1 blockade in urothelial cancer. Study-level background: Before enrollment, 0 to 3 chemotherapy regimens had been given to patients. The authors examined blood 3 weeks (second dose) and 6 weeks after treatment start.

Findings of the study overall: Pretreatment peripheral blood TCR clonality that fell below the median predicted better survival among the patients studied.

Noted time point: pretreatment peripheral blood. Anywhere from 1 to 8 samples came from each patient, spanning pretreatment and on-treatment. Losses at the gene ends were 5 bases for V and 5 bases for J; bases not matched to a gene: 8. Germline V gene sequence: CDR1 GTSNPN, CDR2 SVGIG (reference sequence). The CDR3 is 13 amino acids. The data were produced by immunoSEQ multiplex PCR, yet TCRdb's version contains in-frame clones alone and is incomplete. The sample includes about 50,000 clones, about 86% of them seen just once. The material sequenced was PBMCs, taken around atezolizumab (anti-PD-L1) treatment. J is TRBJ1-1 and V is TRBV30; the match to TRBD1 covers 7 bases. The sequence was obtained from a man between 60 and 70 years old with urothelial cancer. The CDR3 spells CAWFEGAGTEAFF. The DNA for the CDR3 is TGTGCCTGGTTTGAGGGGGCTGGTACTGAAGCTTTCTTT. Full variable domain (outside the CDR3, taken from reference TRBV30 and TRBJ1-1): SQTIHQWPATLVQPVGSPLSLECTVEGTSNPNLYWYRQAAGRGLQLLFYSVGIGQISSEVPQNLSASRPQDRQFILSSKKLLLSDSGFYLCAWFEGAGTEAFFGQGTRLTVV.